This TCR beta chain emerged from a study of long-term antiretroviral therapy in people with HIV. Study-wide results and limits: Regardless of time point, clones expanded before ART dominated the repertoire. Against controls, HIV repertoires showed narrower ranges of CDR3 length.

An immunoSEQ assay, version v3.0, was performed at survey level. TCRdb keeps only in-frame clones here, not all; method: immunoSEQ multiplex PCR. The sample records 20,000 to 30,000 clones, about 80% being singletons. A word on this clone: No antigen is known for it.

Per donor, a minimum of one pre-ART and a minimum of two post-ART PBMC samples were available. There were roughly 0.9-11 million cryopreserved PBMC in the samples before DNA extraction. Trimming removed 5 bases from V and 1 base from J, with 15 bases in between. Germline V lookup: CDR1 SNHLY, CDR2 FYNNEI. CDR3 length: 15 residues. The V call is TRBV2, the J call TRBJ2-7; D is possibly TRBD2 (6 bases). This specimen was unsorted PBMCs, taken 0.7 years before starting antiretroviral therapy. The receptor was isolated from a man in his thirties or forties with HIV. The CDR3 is CASSPRQGLSYEQYF. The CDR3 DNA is TGTGCCAGCAGTCCTAGGCAGGGACTTTCCTACGAGCAGTACTTC. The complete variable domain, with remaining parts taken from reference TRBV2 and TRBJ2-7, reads EPEVTQTPSHQVTQMGQEVILRCVPISNHLYFYWYRQILGQKVEFLVSFYNNEISEKSEIFDDQFSVERPDGSNFTLKIRSTKLEDSAMYFCASSPRQGLSYEQYFGPGTRLTVT.